Listed below are T cell receptor beta chains from one sample, sequenced in a study of CD8 T cells in ankylosing spondylitis. TCRdb re-called the 5' RACE reads through MiXCR, storing one row per CDR3 protein. The data show fewer than 400,000 distinct CDR3 sequences, around 7.6% seen once. Sample: blood, either unsorted or a sorted T cell fraction (not recorded which). The source of these receptors is a male donor with ankylosing spondylitis. Each CDR3 is given with its conserved first and last residue. Each record gives: CDR3 protein, V gene, clone size, J gene. Part of the rows lack a size; the others show once, few, many or a class for expanded clones.

CDR3: CASSRELAGRSGELFF; V: TRBV18; size: NA; J: TRBJ2-2
CDR3: CASRGEGELFF; V: TRBV6-1; size: few; J: TRBJ2-2
CDR3: CASSLTGTWNQPQHF; V: TRBV12-3/TRBV12-4; size: few; J: TRBJ1-5
CDR3: CASSHGTGRFQPQHF; V: TRBV4-1; size: NA; J: TRBJ1-5
CDR3: CASHSGRSTDTQYF; V: TRBV12-3/TRBV12-4; size: many; J: TRBJ2-3
CDR3: CSVEVLAGPSAQFF; V: TRBV29-1; size: many; J: TRBJ2-1
CDR3: CASTLAPHYNEQFF; V: TRBV2; size: many; J: TRBJ2-1
CDR3: CASSPRLGSYEQYF; V: TRBV7-9; size: NA; J: TRBJ2-7
CDR3: CASSTPDRGPYEQYF; V: TRBV6-2/TRBV6-3; size: few; J: TRBJ2-7
CDR3: CASSRGTGDFGELFF; V: TRBV5-1; size: many; J: TRBJ2-2
CDR3: CSAPGQEGQPQHF; V: TRBV20-1; size: few; J: TRBJ1-5
CDR3: CASSPSEDGTDTQYF; V: TRBV12-3/TRBV12-4; size: few; J: TRBJ2-3
CDR3: CASEGDYQETQYF; V: TRBV11-1; size: NA; J: TRBJ2-5
CDR3: CASSPGLTFETQYF; V: TRBV7-2; size: few; J: TRBJ2-5
CDR3: CSAREGRGQETQYF; V: TRBV20-1; size: NA; J: TRBJ2-5
CDR3: CSARGWIAAYNEQFF; V: TRBV20-1; size: few; J: TRBJ2-1
CDR3: CASSELQGGTGELFF; V: TRBV2; size: NA; J: TRBJ2-2
CDR3: CSATRGLQETQYF; V: TRBV20-1; size: NA; J: TRBJ2-5
CDR3: CASSPPDETQYF; V: TRBV18; size: NA; J: TRBJ2-5
CDR3: CASSSQTSGRQGTQYF; V: TRBV11-1; size: few; J: TRBJ2-5
CDR3: CASSNRPQVGDTQYF; V: TRBV5-1; size: NA; J: TRBJ2-3
CDR3: CASSQDFGSTLFF; V: TRBV4-3; size: NA; J: TRBJ2-1